These 17 T cell receptor beta chains came from one sample sequenced in a study of blood T cell repertoires in COVID-19. Sequencing used immunoSEQ multiplex PCR; TCRdb keeps in-frame clones, though not all of them. The table has some 370,000 clones, roughly 87% seen once. Material: PBMCs or T cells enriched from blood (not recorded which). Receptor source: a woman aged 45-65 years who had recovered from COVID-19.

A few counts support this clone. This CDR3 reads CASSLPAGRSGRLYEQYF. DNA of the CDR3: TGTGCCAGCAGCTTACCAGCGGGACGTAGCGGGAGGTTGTACGAGCAGTACTTC. V is TRBV7-9 and J is TRBJ2-7, with 10 bases aligning to TRBD2. The CDR3 sequence is 18 residues long. The J segment lost 4 bases and the V segment lost 2 bases, leaving 14 bases of the junction unmatched. Germline V gives CDR1 SEHNR, CDR2 FQNEAQ (reference sequence).

This chain connects TRBV7-2 to TRBJ2-5, with a tentative D call TRBD2 (5 bases). This CDR3 has 15 residues. The germline V and J ends were trimmed by 5 bases and 2 bases, with 15 bases remaining between them. Germline CDR1 is SGHTA and CDR2 is FQGNSA. The CDR3, as DNA: TGTGCCAGCAGCCCCGAAACGGGATCACAAGAGACCCAGTACTTC. Encoded protein: CASSPETGSQETQYF.

The chain recombines TRBV4-1 with TRBJ1-2; 9 bases match TRBD1. The trim removed 0 bases at V and 5 bases at J, leaving 7 bases unmatched. The CDR3 has 16 amino acids. Germline V gene sequence: CDR1 MGHRA, CDR2 YSYEKL. The CDR3 sequence: CASSQDRSGQGYGYTF. The CDR3 DNA follows: TGCGCCAGCAGCCAAGATAGGTCGGGACAGGGTTATGGCTACACCTTC.

The chain combines TRBV5-5 with TRBJ1-6, with D perhaps TRBD1 (5 bases). In germline, CDR1 is SGHKS, CDR2 YYEKEE (reference sequence). The V end lost 0 bases, the J end lost 10 bases, and 14 bases lay between the germline ends. The CDR3 spans 15 residues. In DNA, the CDR3 is TGTGCCAGCAGCTTGGGAGGAGGGACGGGCTCACCCCTCCACTTT. Amino acids: CASSLGGGTGSPLHF.

The V call is TRBV27, the J call TRBJ2-7; D is perhaps TRBD1 (6 bases). This CDR3 region has 12 residues. V shed 6 bases and J shed 6 bases, with 12 bases lying between them. From germline, CDR1 is MNHEY and CDR2 SMNVEV (reference sequence). The CDR3 spells CASRTTGSEQYF. The CDR3 bases are TGTGCCAGCAGAACTACAGGGTCCGAGCAGTACTTC.

The V call is TRBV5-1, the J call TRBJ2-3, with 9 bases matching TRBD1. The V gene end was trimmed by 1 base and the J gene end by 1 base; junction bases not matched to a gene: 7. CDR1 and CDR2 from the germline V gene are SGHRS and YFSETQ. The CDR3 consists of 17 residues. CDR3 residues: CASSLPSRQGGTDTQYF. CDR3 in DNA: TGCGCCAGCAGCTTGCCAAGTCGACAGGGGGGCACAGATACGCAGTATTTT.

The V gene is TRBV19, the J gene TRBJ1-2, with TRBD1 as a possible D gene (6 bases). Deletions cut 3 bases from V and 5 bases from J, with 16 bases between. The CDR3 consists of 15 residues. CDR1 is LNHDA and CDR2 is SQIVND in the germline V gene (reference sequence). The CDR3 spells CASSMAPTGGYGYTF. DNA of the CDR3: TGTGCCAGTAGTATGGCCCCGACAGGTGGATATGGCTACACCTTC.

Details on this clone: Compared with germline, one end of the junction differs, possibly owing to a read error. The chain is built from TRBV19 and TRBJ1-4; perhaps TRBD1 as D (6 bases). Germline CDR1 is LNHDA and CDR2 is SQIVND (reference sequence). This CDR3 contains 14 residues. CDR3 bases: TGTGCCAGTAGTTCGTTACAGGGTAATGGAAAACTGTTTTTT. It codes for CASSSLQGNGKLFF. Using reference TRBV19 and TRBJ1-4 for the parts outside the CDR3, the full variable domain is DGGITQSPKYLFRKEGQNVTLSCEQNLNHDAMYWYRQDPGQGLRLIYYSQIVNDFQKGDIAEGYSVSREKKESFPLTVTSAQKNPTAFYLCASSSLQGNGKLFFGSGTQLSVL.

The chain recombines TRBV11-2 with TRBJ2-7; D unclear. With 0 bases removed from V and 4 bases from J, the gap between germline ends came to 7 bases. CDR3 length: 13 residues. Germline V lookup: CDR1 SGHAT, CDR2 FQNNGV. CDR3 nucleotides: TGTGCCAGCAGCTTAGATTCGAGTTACGAGCAGTACTTC. Its protein is CASSLDSSYEQYF. Filled out from reference TRBV11-2 and TRBJ2-7, the complete variable domain reads EAGVAQSPRYKIIEKRQSVAFWCNPISGHATLYWYQQILGQGPKLLIQFQNNGVVDDSQLPKDRFSAERLKGVDSTLKIQPAKLEDSAVYLCASSLDSSYEQYFGPGTRLTVT.

The chain has TRBV5-1 and TRBJ1-4; 7 bases map to TRBD1. V was clipped by 0 bases and J by 0 bases; unmatched bases: 5. Germline CDR1 and CDR2: SGHRS and YFSETQ. This CDR3 has 17 residues. The CDR3 bases are TGCGCCAGCAGCTTGGGGCAGGGGGATACAACTAATGAAAAACTGTTTTTT. Amino acids: CASSLGQGDTTNEKLFF.

V usage is TRBV4-2 and J usage is TRBJ2-1; 11 bases fit TRBD1. CDR1 and CDR2 from the germline V gene are LGHNA and YNFKEQ. Trimming at V came to 4 bases and at J to 3 bases, leaving 17 bases not matched to a gene. The CDR3 runs 20 residues. The CDR3 loop is CASSPRLSLPGTGGYNEQFF. DNA for the CDR3: TGTGCCAGCAGCCCTCGGCTTAGCCTCCCCGGGACAGGGGGCTACAATGAGCAGTTCTTC.

The V and J genes are TRBV6-2 or TRBV6-3 and TRBJ1-1; D unclear. CDR1 is MNHEY, CDR2 SVGEGT, per germline. The V gene lost 5 bases and the J gene lost 0 bases, with 10 bases spanning the gap. CDR3 size: 14 residues. CDR3 coding DNA: TGTGCCAGCAGTCTCATTGGCTTGAACACTGAAGCTTTCTTT. It translates to CASSLIGLNTEAFF.

V usage is TRBV7-9 and J usage is TRBJ2-4; D might be TRBD2 (6 bases). This CDR3 comprises 16 residues. Deletions cut 2 bases from V and 5 bases from J, with 16 bases between. Germline CDR1 is SEHNR and CDR2 is FQNEAQ (reference sequence). As DNA, the CDR3 is TGTGCCAGCAGCTTACCGGGGGACCCGTATCAAAACATTCAGTACTTC. Protein: CASSLPGDPYQNIQYF.

This chain links TRBV21-1 with TRBJ1-1; the table's D call TRBD1 went unverified against the DNA. TRBV21-1 is reported as a pseudogene. The CDR3 spans 20 residues. CDR3 loop: CASSKGGNATGFEMNTEAFF. As DNA, the CDR3 is TGTGCCAGCAGCAAAGGGGGTAACGCGACAGGGTTCGAAATGAACACTGAAGCTTTCTTT.

The gene calls are TRBV19 and TRBJ1-1; D unclear. Germline V gene sequence: CDR1 LNHDA, CDR2 SQIVND (reference sequence). The CDR3 is 11 residues long. V shed 7 bases and J shed 4 bases, with 7 bases lying between them. The CDR3 reads CASNAGTEAFF. CDR3 nucleotide sequence: TGTGCCAGTAATGCGGGCACTGAAGCTTTCTTT.

The rearrangement uses TRBV4-1 and TRBJ1-3; 9 bases line up with TRBD1. CDR1 MGHRA and CDR2 YSYEKL come from the germline V gene. This CDR3 contains 19 residues. V trimming: 2 bases; J trimming: 1 base; junction bases outside the gene matches: 12. CDR3 in amino acids: CASSQFGTGTSASGNTIYF. The CDR3 DNA reads TGCGCCAGCAGCCAATTCGGGACAGGGACCTCCGCATCTGGAAACACCATATATTTT.

Here the CDR3 DNA reads TGTGCCAGCAGCCTACGACAGGTACAGCCCCAGCATTTT. This codes for CASSLRQVQPQHF. The chain couples TRBV5-6 to TRBJ1-5; a weak D match, TRBD1 (6 bases). Deletions cut 4 bases from V and 7 bases from J, with 12 bases between. The CDR3 extends over 13 amino acids. The germline gives CDR1 SGHDT, CDR2 YYEEEE.